This T cell receptor (beta chain) was recovered during a study of blood T cell repertoires in COVID-19. The overall study: Whether acute or convalescent, the COVID-19 samples came from the United States, Italy and Spain. T cells, B-cell-depleted T cells, or PBMCs supplied cDNA or gDNA.

Enrollment of patients from Seattle took place during active infection, with longitudinal follow-up. Authors' processing steps: Using reference gene primer amplification, nucleated cell counts were estimated. Assay: immunoSEQ multiplex PCR; the TCRdb copy retains only in-frame clones and omits some. V and J calls and clone size come straight from that table; D and trimming were deduced from the DNA. The table records over 450,000 clones, roughly 87% of them present only once. The germline V gene encodes CDR1 MGHRA and CDR2 YSYEKL. This CDR3 has 16 residues. V gave up 2 bases and J gave up 7 bases; unmatched junction bases: 7.

This sequence was found in a man between 18 and 35 years old with COVID-19, enrolled during active disease. The V call is TRBV4-1, the J call TRBJ1-5, with 11 bases matching TRBD1. Sequences were obtained from peripheral blood. The CDR3 spells CASSQPGQGAYQPQHF. The CDR3 DNA follows: TGCGCCAGCAGCCAACCCGGACAGGGGGCGTACCAGCCCCAGCATTTT.